The rows below give T cell receptor beta chains drawn from one sample of a study of CD8 T cells in ankylosing spondylitis. TCRdb passed the 5' RACE reads through MiXCR, listing each CDR3 protein once. The sample has over 110,000 distinct CDR3 sequences; 7.5% to 9.5% are singletons. The specimen was synovial fluid, either unsorted or a sorted T cell fraction (not recorded which). The receptors come from a male donor with ankylosing spondylitis. The conserved cysteine and the conserved F or W are not part of the CDR3 here.

CDR3aa	v_gene	j_gene
ASSYGLAGVSYNEQF	TRBV6-2/TRBV6-3	TRBJ2-1
ASSSGPIQITDTQY	TRBV5-1	TRBJ2-3
SARKQGAGYGYT	TRBV20-1	TRBJ1-2
SARVSFSSYEQY	TRBV20-1	TRBJ2-7
ASSHNRGSPEKLF	TRBV7-9	TRBJ1-4
ASSPRQFAGTGELF	TRBV5-1	TRBJ2-2
ASSSYRIQETQY	TRBV7-2	TRBJ2-5
SARRQGLENIQY	TRBV20-1	TRBJ2-4
SARAGLAFTDTQY	TRBV20-1	TRBJ2-3
SAREIPLSNQPQH	TRBV20-1	TRBJ1-5
ASSLGQIGNEQY	TRBV5-1	TRBJ2-7
ALEGVGYT	TRBV5-7	TRBJ1-2
ASSSGQDLYEQY	TRBV28	TRBJ2-7
ASSYSWGAAYGYT	TRBV6-5	TRBJ1-2
ASSQGIYGYT	TRBV2	TRBJ1-2
ASRSGGEQY	TRBV27	TRBJ2-7
SVKVLSRDGYT	TRBV20-1	TRBJ1-2
ASSFGTSVYNEQF	TRBV7-2	TRBJ2-1
ASSQRPTRVGDTEAF	TRBV4-1	TRBJ1-1
ASSLTTGTGNTIY	TRBV6-1	TRBJ1-3